This T cell receptor beta chain comes out of a study of human T cells and chemical hapten exposure. Study at large: Upper inner arm skin measuring about 2 cm by about 2 cm received 2% DPC for sensitization. Patients were given diphenylcyclopropenone on the scalp weekly across the roughly 24-week study.

Stated time point: patch test 2, 6 weeks after DPC sensitization. Treatment defined: therapeutic diphenylcyclopropenone sensitization with weekly scalp DPC. The CDR3 covers 14 residues. Germline loops: CDR1 SEHNR, CDR2 FQNEAQ (reference sequence). V was clipped by 3 bases and J by 5 bases, with 13 bases between them. Note on this clonotype: What it binds is not known. This may be a read error: a much more frequent sequence differs by one nucleotide.

Regarding the study as a whole: With patch test score, the counts of PT1 expanded TCRs showed a positive correlation. TCRs above 1 in 1000 frequency stayed constant with DPC sensitization.

TCRdb reprocessed the RACE reads via MiXCR and lists one record per CDR3 protein. Of around 360,000 distinct CDR3 sequences in the sample, roughly 6% were seen once. Source: whole blood, taken in connection with sensitization to the hapten diphenylcyclopropenone (DPC). The sequence derives from a woman younger than 35 with alopecia areata. Some clones in this sample may be carry-over from other donors' samples. This chain connects TRBV7-9 to TRBJ1-2; D unresolved. CDR3 DNA sequence: TGTGCCAGCAGCTTGCCTCCCGCCGAATATGGCTACACCTTC. The encoded protein is CASSLPPAEYGYTF.